Below are 6 T cell receptor beta chains sequenced from a single sample in a study of vaccination effects on CD4 cells after COVID-19. Their cognate antigens are unknown. Clones were sequenced by immunoSEQ multiplex PCR, and TCRdb holds only the in-frame ones, with some missing. In the table there are about 73,000 clones, roughly 75% of which are singletons. Isolating CD4+ T cells followed about 10 days of culture. Participants were given two doses of BNT162b2 or mRNA-1273 vaccine. The source was CD4+ T cells from PBMCs cultured without peptide, collected after COVID-19 vaccination. These receptors all come from a human donor who received a COVID-19 vaccine.

The V gene is TRBV27, the J gene TRBJ2-5; D is perhaps TRBD1 (5 bases). The CDR3 is made up of 16 amino acids. Trimming took off 5 bases at V and 1 base at J, with 17 bases between the two ends. Germline CDR1 and CDR2: MNHEY and SMNVEV (reference sequence). The CDR3 DNA is TGTGCCAGCAGTCTACGAACCTCAGGGCTCCAAGAGACCCAGTACTTC. Protein product: CASSLRTSGLQETQYF.

V usage is TRBV29-1 and J usage is TRBJ2-6; D call uncertain. Trimming took off 6 bases at V and 0 bases at J, with 3 bases between the two ends. Per germline, CDR1 SQVTM and CDR2 ANQGSEA. The CDR3 spans 12 residues. The CDR3 loop is CSVASGANVLTF. CDR3 bases: TGCAGCGTGGCCTCTGGGGCCAACGTCCTGACTTTC.

This clone was observed a handful of times. V usage is TRBV30 and J usage is TRBJ2-1, with D tentatively TRBD1 or TRBD2 (5 bases each). The CDR3 sequence is 13 residues long. In germline, CDR1 is GTSNPN, CDR2 SVGIG (reference sequence). Trimming took 0 bases from V and 8 from J, leaving 11 bases between them. Written as DNA, the CDR3 is TGTGCCTGGAGTGTAAATCTGGGGGATGAGCAGTTCTTC. Amino acids: CAWSVNLGDEQFF.

V and J are TRBV21-1 and TRBJ2-4; the D segment call TRBD1 is taken from the table without a DNA check. TRBV21-1 is tagged as a pseudogene. The CDR3 loop spans 15 amino acids. As DNA, the CDR3 is TGTGCCAGCAGCAAAGTGGCCAAAGCCAAAAACATTCAGTACTTC. Protein product: CASSKVAKAKNIQYF.

The CDR3 sequence: CASSWGQGRTRNQHF. CDR3 bases: TGTGCCAGTAGTTGGGGGCAGGGTAGGACGAGAAACCAGCATTTT. The chain joins TRBV19 to TRBJ1-5, with a weak D call TRBD1 (6 bases). Germline assignment: CDR1 LNHDA and CDR2 SQIVND (reference sequence). The length of the CDR3 is 15 residues. Trimming took off 5 bases at V and 12 bases at J, with 23 bases between the two ends.

The chain is built from TRBV29-1 and TRBJ1-4, with D unclear. CDR3 length: 13 amino acids. The germline V gene has CDR1 SQVTM and CDR2 ANQGSEA. The V end was cut by 6 bases, the J end by 5 bases, with 13 bases between. CDR3 amino acids: CSVKPDRNEKLFF. The CDR3 nucleotides are TGCAGCGTCAAACCTGATAGAAATGAAAAACTGTTTTTT.